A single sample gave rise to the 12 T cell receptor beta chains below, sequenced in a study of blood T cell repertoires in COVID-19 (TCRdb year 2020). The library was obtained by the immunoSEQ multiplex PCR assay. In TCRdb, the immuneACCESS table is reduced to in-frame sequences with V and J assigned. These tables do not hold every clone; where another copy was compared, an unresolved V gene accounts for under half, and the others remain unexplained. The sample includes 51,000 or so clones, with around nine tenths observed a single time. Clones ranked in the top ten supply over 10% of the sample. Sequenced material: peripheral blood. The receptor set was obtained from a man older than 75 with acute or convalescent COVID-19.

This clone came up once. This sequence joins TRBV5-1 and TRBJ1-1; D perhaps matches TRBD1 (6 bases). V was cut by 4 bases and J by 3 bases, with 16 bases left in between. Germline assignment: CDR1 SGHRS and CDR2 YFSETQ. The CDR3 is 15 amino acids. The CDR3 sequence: CASSPLGGAHTEAFF. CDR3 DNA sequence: TGCGCCAGCAGCCCATTGGGGGGGGCCCACACTGAAGCTTTCTTT.

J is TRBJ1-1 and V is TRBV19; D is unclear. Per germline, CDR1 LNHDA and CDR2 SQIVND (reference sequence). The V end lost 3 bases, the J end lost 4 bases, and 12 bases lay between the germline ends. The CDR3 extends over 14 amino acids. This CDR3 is CASSMDSGRTEAFF. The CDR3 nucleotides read TGTGCCAGTAGTATGGACTCCGGGCGCACTGAAGCTTTCTTT.

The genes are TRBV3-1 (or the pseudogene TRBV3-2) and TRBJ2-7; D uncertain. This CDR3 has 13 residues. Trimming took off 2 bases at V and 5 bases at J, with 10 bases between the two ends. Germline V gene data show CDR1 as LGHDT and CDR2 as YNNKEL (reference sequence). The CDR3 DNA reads TGTGCCAGCAGCCAATCTAACAGACACGAGCAGTACTTC. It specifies CASSQSNRHEQYF.

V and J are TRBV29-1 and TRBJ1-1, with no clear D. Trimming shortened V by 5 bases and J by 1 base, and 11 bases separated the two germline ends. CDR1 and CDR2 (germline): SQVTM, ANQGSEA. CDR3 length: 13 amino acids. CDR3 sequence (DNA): TGCAGCGTTCACCTTTTCGGGAACACTGAAGCTTTCTTT. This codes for CSVHLFGNTEAFF. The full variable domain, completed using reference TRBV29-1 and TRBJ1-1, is SAVISQKPSRDICQRGTSLTIQCQVDSQVTMMFWYRQQPGQSLTLIATANQGSEATYESGFVIDKFPISRPNLTFSTLTVSNMSPEDSSIYLCSVHLFGNTEAFFGQGTRLTVV.

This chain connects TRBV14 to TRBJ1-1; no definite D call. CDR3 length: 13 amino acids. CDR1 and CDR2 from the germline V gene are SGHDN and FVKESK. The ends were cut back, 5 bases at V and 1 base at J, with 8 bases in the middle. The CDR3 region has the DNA TGTGCCAGCAGCACCCAGAAGAACACTGAAGCTTTCTTT. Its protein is CASSTQKNTEAFF.

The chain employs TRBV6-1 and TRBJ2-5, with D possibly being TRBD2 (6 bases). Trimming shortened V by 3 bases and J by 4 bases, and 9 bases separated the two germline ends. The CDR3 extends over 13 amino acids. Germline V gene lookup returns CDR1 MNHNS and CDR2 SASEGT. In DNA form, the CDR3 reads TGTGCCAGCAGTGAGAGGGGAGGAGAGACCCAGTACTTC. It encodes CASSERGGETQYF.

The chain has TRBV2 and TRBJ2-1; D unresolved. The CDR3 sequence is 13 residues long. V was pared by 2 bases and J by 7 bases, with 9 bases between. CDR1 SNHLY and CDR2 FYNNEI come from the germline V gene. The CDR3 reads CASSERRRNEQFF. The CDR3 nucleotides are TGTGCCAGCAGTGAACGTCGGAGAAATGAGCAGTTCTTC. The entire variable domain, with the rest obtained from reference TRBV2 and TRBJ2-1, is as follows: EPEVTQTPSHQVTQMGQEVILRCVPISNHLYFYWYRQILGQKVEFLVSFYNNEISEKSEIFDDQFSVERPDGSNFTLKIRSTKLEDSAMYFCASSERRRNEQFFGPGTRLTVL.

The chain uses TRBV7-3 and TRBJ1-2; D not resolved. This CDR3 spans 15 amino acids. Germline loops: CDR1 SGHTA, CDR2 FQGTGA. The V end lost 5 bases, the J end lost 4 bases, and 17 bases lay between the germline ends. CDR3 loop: CASSPQPTETYGYTF. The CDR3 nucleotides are TGTGCCAGCAGCCCGCAACCGACGGAGACCTATGGCTACACCTTC.

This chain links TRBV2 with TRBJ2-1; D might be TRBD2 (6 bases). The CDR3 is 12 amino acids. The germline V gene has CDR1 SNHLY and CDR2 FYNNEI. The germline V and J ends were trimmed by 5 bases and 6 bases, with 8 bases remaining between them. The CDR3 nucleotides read TGTGCCAGCAGTATCGGGGGCAATGAGCAGTTCTTC. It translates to CASSIGGNEQFF.

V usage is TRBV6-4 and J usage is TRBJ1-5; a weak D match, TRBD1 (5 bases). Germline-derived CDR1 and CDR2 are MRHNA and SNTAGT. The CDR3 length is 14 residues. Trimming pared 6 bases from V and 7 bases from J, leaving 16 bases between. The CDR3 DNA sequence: TGTGCCAGCAGCCCGGATGGGGGGGAACAGCCCCAGCATTTT. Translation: CASSPDGGEQPQHF.

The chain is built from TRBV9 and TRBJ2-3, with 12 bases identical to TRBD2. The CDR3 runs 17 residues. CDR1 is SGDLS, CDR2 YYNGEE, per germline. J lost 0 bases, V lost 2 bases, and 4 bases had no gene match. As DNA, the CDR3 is TGTGCCAGCAGCGTGACTAGCGGGGGCGCTAGCACAGATACGCAGTATTTT. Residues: CASSVTSGGASTDTQYF.

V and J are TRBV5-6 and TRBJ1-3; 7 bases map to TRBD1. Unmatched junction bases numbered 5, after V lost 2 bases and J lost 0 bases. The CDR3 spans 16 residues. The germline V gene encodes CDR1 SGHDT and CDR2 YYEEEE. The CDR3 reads CASSFYDRDSGNTIYF. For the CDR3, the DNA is TGTGCCAGCAGCTTCTATGACAGGGACTCTGGAAACACCATATATTTT.